The text below deals with one TCR beta chain. No antigen is known for it. This sample stems from a study of T cell responses to AZD1222 COVID-19 vaccine. Findings of the study overall: The study identified only six AZD1222 recipients as seropositive at baseline. Donors were mostly white British, more females; clonal diversity possibly underestimated. Reportedly, nearly half of unique spike TCRs recognized epitopes outside B.1.351/B.1.1.7 mutations.

The protocol was immunoSEQ multiplex PCR, while the TCRdb copy is restricted to in-frame clones and leaves out a portion. The top ten clones hold around 3.5% of a sample with more than 110,000 clones, 80% to 95% of them seen once. The input for sequencing was peripheral blood, taken 28 days after the second AZD1222 dose. The clonotype comes from an adult who received the AZD1222 COVID-19 vaccine.

The CDR3 DNA reads TGTGCCAGCAGCCAAACAGGGGACTATGGCTACACCTTC. Translated, it gives CASSQTGDYGYTF. The chain joins TRBV5-5 to TRBJ1-2; TRBD1 aligns across 7 bases. Germline-derived CDR1 and CDR2 are SGHKS and YYEKEE (reference sequence). With 4 bases clipped from V and 3 bases from J, the junction kept 3 bases outside the gene matches. The CDR3 covers 13 residues.